These T cell receptor beta chains were read from a single sample in a study of T cells after yellow fever vaccination. TCRdb called the 5' RACE reads again in MiXCR, with one record for every CDR3 protein. The sample has about 550,000 distinct CDR3 sequences; 19% are singletons. The starting material was PBMCs, obtained 15 days after the yellow fever booster vaccination. The receptors were sampled from a man aged 25 to 40 who received the YFV17D yellow fever vaccine. The CDR3 runs from the conserved cysteine through the conserved F or W. Each record gives: clone size, V gene, D gene, J gene, CDR3 protein, CDR3 DNA. A D gene is named only where the DNA matches it firmly. Clone size is stated in some rows and not others, as once, few, many or a class when expanded.

-,TRBV9,-,TRBJ2-2,CASSLTQTSNTGELFF,TGTGCCAGCAGCCTGACACAGACCTCGAACACCGGGGAGCTGTTTTTT
-,TRBV6-1,TRBD2,TRBJ2-3,CASSRYSGRGTDTQYF,TGTGCCAGCAGTCGCTATAGCGGGAGGGGGACAGATACGCAGTATTTT
-,TRBV12-3/TRBV12-4,-,TRBJ1-6,CASSFRPSNSPLHF,TGTGCCAGCAGTTTTCGTCCGTCTAATTCACCCCTCCACTTT
-,TRBV6-5,-,TRBJ2-2,CASSYSAPGAGELFF,TGTGCCAGCAGTTACTCGGCCCCCGGGGCCGGGGAGCTGTTTTTT
-,TRBV5-1,-,TRBJ2-2,CASSPPGTENTGELFF,TGCGCCAGCAGCCCCCCCGGGACCGAGAACACCGGGGAGCTGTTTTTT
-,TRBV5-1,-,TRBJ2-5,CASSLEQGREYETQYF,TGCGCCAGCAGCTTGGAACAGGGCCGGGAGTACGAGACCCAGTACTTC
many,TRBV10-2,TRBD2,TRBJ2-1,CASSGPGLAENEQFF,TGCGCCAGCAGTGGACCCGGACTAGCGGAAAATGAGCAGTTCTTC
-,TRBV6-5,TRBD1,TRBJ2-7,CASSYRDRLYEQYF,TGTGCCAGCAGTTACCGGGACAGGCTCTACGAGCAGTACTTC
-,TRBV23-1,-,TRBJ2-1,CASSQFPIIRSSYNEQFF,TGCGCCAGCAGTCAATTCCCGATCATCAGAAGCTCCTACAATGAGCAGTTCTTC
few,TRBV18,-,TRBJ1-5,CASSPAGGNQPQHF,TGTGCCAGCTCACCTGCGGGCGGCAATCAGCCCCAGCATTTT
few,TRBV5-1,-,TRBJ2-7,CASSLAGPPNSYEQYF,TGCGCCAGCAGCTTGGCCGGGCCCCCGAACTCCTACGAGCAGTACTTC
few,TRBV7-2,TRBD1,TRBJ2-7,CASSRDRTAYEQYF,TGTGCCAGCAGCCGGGACAGAACCGCCTACGAGCAGTACTTC
few,TRBV20-1,TRBD2,TRBJ2-3,CSAKTGTSGRMSTQYF,TGCAGTGCTAAGACCGGGACTAGCGGGAGAATGTCTACGCAGTATTTT
-,TRBV6-2/TRBV6-3,-,TRBJ2-1,CASSYYVEQFF,TGTGCCAGCAGTTACTATGTTGAGCAGTTCTTC
-,TRBV7-8,TRBD2,TRBJ2-1,CASSFSGRAVEQFF,TGTGCCAGCAGCTTTAGCGGGAGGGCCGTTGAGCAGTTCTTC
few,TRBV7-2,-,TRBJ2-1,CASTKRAADEQFF,TGTGCCAGCACCAAAAGGGCGGCTGACGAGCAGTTCTTC
-,TRBV15,-,TRBJ2-7,CATTKRRVSYEQYF,TGTGCCACCACCAAAAGAAGAGTCTCCTACGAGCAGTACTTC
many,TRBV9,-,TRBJ2-1,CASSVVPRGNEQFF,TGTGCCAGCAGCGTAGTGCCCCGAGGGAATGAGCAGTTCTTC
-,TRBV7-2,-,TRBJ2-1,CASSLGSDNEQFF,TGTGCCAGCAGCTTAGGATCTGACAATGAGCAGTTCTTC
few,TRBV18,-,TRBJ1-1,CASSPRGEAFF,TGTGCCAGCTCACCCCGGGGCGAGGCTTTCTTT
many,TRBV12-3/TRBV12-4,-,TRBJ2-1,CASSPTRTAHNEQFF,TGTGCCAGCAGCCCGACGAGGACAGCTCACAATGAGCAGTTCTTC
few,TRBV20-1,-,TRBJ2-7,CSVSGPNWVGRTSYEQYF,TGCAGTGTCTCAGGTCCGAATTGGGTCGGGAGAACCTCCTACGAGCAGTACTTC
few,TRBV20-1,-,TRBJ2-6,CSAPTTGFSGANVLTF,TGCAGTGCACCTACTACTGGTTTCTCTGGGGCCAACGTCCTGACTTTC
many,TRBV18,TRBD1,TRBJ2-7,CASSPRDSSYEQYF,TGTGCCAGCAGTCCCCGGGACAGCTCCTACGAGCAGTACTTC
few,TRBV14,-,TRBJ2-7,CASSLLSWVPDRPLPYEQYF,TGTGCCAGCAGCCTCCTCTCGTGGGTTCCCGACAGGCCCCTACCCTACGAGCAGTACTTC
few,TRBV7-9,-,TRBJ1-2,CASSLGGARNYGYTF,TGTGCCAGCAGCTTAGGAGGGGCTCGGAACTATGGCTACACCTTC
few,TRBV19,-,TRBJ1-6,CASGYFGSHNSPLHF,TGTGCCAGTGGTTACTTCGGAAGTCATAATTCACCCCTCCACTTT
few,TRBV11-1,TRBD2,TRBJ2-7,CASRRGWDEQYF,TGTGCCAGCCGGCGGGGGTGGGACGAGCAGTACTTC
-,TRBV20-1,TRBD1,TRBJ2-5,CSAGDREETQYF,TGCAGTGCTGGAGACAGGGAAGAGACCCAGTACTTC
few,TRBV20-1,-,TRBJ2-2,CSARAMGAGELFF,TGCAGTGCTAGAGCTATGGGGGCCGGGGAGCTGTTTTTT
few,TRBV7-4,-,TRBJ2-7,CASSSLRVGEQYF,TGTGCCAGCAGCTCCCTCAGGGTAGGCGAGCAGTACTTC
many,TRBV5-1,-,TRBJ2-5,CASSLGQETQYF,TGCGCCAGCAGCTTGGGACAAGAGACCCAGTACTTC
few,TRBV10-1,-,TRBJ1-1,CASSEKVVTEAFF,TGCGCCAGCAGTGAAAAGGTTGTGACTGAAGCTTTCTTT
-,TRBV18,-,TRBJ2-5,CASSPSAGTWQETQYF,TGTGCCAGCTCACCATCAGCGGGTACCTGGCAAGAGACCCAGTACTTC
-,TRBV7-8,-,TRBJ2-2,CASSPLPSVTGELFF,TGTGCCAGCAGCCCCCTACCTTCGGTCACCGGGGAGCTGTTTTTT
-,TRBV10-3,TRBD1,TRBJ1-2,CAISGLDRGFGYTF,TGTGCCATCAGTGGATTGGACAGGGGGTTTGGCTACACCTTC
few,TRBV5-1,TRBD1,TRBJ2-1,CASSLVSGQSFF,TGCGCCAGCAGCTTGGTGTCGGGACAGTCGTTCTTC
-,TRBV7-2,-,TRBJ2-7,CASSQIGQFYEQYF,TGTGCCAGCAGCCAAATCGGACAGTTCTACGAGCAGTACTTC
few,TRBV18,-,TRBJ2-7,CASSPLESSYEQYF,TGTGCCAGCTCACCACTAGAGAGCTCCTACGAGCAGTACTTC
-,TRBV20-1,-,TRBJ2-7,CSARDWTAFEQYF,TGCAGTGCTAGAGATTGGACAGCGTTCGAGCAGTACTTC
few,TRBV20-1,-,TRBJ2-3,CSASLRGSTDTQYF,TGCAGTGCATCCTTACGTGGAAGCACAGATACGCAGTATTTT
few,TRBV30,TRBD1,TRBJ1-5,CAWATGGNSNQPQHF,TGTGCCTGGGCAACAGGGGGGAATAGCAATCAGCCCCAGCATTTT
few,TRBV10-3,TRBD2,TRBJ2-7,CAISGTSGMSYEQYF,TGTGCCATCAGCGGGACTAGCGGAATGTCCTACGAGCAGTACTTC
few,TRBV20-1,TRBD2,TRBJ2-5,CSARDPGTSGSIETQYF,TGCAGTGCTAGAGATCCCGGGACTAGCGGGAGTATTGAGACCCAGTACTTC
-,TRBV7-9,-,TRBJ2-2,CASVSYRVGGELFF,TGTGCCAGCGTCTCCTACAGGGTGGGCGGGGAGCTGTTTTTT
few,TRBV20-1,TRBD2,TRBJ2-7,CSARDLRGVSSYEQYF,TGCAGTGCTAGAGACCTTCGGGGGGTTAGCTCCTACGAGCAGTACTTC
-,TRBV6-2/TRBV6-3,TRBD2,TRBJ2-1,CASSQGLAGGRHNEQFF,TGTGCCAGCAGTCAAGGACTAGCGGGAGGGAGACACAATGAGCAGTTCTTC
few,TRBV5-1,-,TRBJ2-5,CASSSDGESVETQYF,TGCGCCAGCAGCTCGGACGGTGAATCGGTGGAGACCCAGTACTTC
-,TRBV5-1,TRBD1,TRBJ2-7,CASSGQTGPYEQYF,TGCGCCAGCAGCGGCCAGACAGGGCCCTACGAGCAGTACTTC
-,TRBV20-1,-,TRBJ1-3,CSARDMRAPGNTIYF,TGCAGTGCTAGAGATATGAGGGCTCCTGGAAACACCATATATTTT